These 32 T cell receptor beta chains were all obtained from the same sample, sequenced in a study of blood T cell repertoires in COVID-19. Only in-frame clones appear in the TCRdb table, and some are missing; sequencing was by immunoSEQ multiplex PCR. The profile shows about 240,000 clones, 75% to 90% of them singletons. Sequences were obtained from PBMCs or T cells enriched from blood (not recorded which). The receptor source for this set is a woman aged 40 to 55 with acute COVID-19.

The chain's CDR3 is CASSSQGYSYNEQFF. The CDR3 coding sequence is TGTGCCAGCAGCTCCCAGGGTTATTCCTACAATGAGCAGTTCTTC. The gene calls are TRBV5-8 and TRBJ2-1, with D possibly TRBD1 on 5 matching bases. From germline, CDR1 is SGHTS and CDR2 YDEGEE. The CDR3 loop spans 15 amino acids. The V end was cut by 3 bases, the J end by 1 base, with 11 bases between.

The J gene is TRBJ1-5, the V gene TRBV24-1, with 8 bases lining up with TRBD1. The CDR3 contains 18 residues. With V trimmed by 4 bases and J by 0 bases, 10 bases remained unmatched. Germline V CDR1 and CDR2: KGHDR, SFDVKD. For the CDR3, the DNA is TGTGCCACCAGTGACCCCGCTGACAGGGGCGATAGCAATCAGCCCCAGCATTTT. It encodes CATSDPADRGDSNQPQHF.

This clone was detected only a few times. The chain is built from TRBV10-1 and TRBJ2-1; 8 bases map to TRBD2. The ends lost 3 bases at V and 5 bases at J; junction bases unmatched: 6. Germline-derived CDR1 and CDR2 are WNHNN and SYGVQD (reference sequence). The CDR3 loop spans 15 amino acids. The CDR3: CASSDGAGDNNEQFF. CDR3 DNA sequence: TGCGCCAGCAGTGACGGAGCGGGGGACAACAATGAGCAGTTCTTC.

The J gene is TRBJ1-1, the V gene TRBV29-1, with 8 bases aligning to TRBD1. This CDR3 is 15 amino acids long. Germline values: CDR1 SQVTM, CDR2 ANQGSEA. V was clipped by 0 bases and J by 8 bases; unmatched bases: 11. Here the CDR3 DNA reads TGCAGCGTTGAAGAGAGACAGGGGAGCACCATAGAAGCTTTCTTT. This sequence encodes CSVEERQGSTIEAFF.

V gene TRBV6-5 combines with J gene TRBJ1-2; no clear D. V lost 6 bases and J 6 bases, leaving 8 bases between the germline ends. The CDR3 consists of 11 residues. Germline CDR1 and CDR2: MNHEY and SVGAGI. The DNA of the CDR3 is TGTGCCAGCAGCCAGTACGATGGCTACACCTTC. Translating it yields CASSQYDGYTF.

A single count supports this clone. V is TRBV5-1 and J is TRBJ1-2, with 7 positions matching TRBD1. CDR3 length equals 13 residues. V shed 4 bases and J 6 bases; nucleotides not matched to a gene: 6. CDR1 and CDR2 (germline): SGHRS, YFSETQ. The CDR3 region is CASSPATGHGYTF. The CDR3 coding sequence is TGCGCCAGCAGCCCAGCGACAGGGCATGGCTACACCTTC.

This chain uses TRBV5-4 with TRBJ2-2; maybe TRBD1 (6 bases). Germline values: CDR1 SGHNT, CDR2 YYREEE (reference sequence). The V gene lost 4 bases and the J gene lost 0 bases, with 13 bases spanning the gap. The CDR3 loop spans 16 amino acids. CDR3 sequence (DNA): TGTGCCAGCAGCCCGCCGGGACACCCGAACACCGGGGAGCTGTTTTTT. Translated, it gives CASSPPGHPNTGELFF.

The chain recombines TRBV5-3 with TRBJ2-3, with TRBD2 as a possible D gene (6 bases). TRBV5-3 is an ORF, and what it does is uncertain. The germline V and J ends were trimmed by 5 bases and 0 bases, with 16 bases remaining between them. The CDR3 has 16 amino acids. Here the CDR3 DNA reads TGTGCCAGAAGTTTCCCTGGCGGGAAGAGCACAGATACGCAGTATTTT. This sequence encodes CARSFPGGKSTDTQYF.

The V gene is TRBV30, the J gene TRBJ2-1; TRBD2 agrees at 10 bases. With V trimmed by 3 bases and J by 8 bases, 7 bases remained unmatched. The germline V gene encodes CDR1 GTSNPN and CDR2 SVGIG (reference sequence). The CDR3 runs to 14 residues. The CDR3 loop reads CAWRGLAGAYEQFF. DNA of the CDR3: TGTGCCTGGAGAGGTCTAGCGGGAGCGTATGAGCAGTTCTTC.

DNA for the CDR3: TGTGCCAGTGGACTAGCGGGCCCATACGAGCAGTACTTC. Protein sequence: CASGLAGPYEQYF. This chain links TRBV27 with TRBJ2-7; 11 nucleotides line up with TRBD2. The germline CDR1 and CDR2 sequences are MNHEY and SMNVEV (reference sequence). This CDR3 contains 13 residues. V gave up 9 bases and J gave up 4 bases; unmatched junction bases: 5.

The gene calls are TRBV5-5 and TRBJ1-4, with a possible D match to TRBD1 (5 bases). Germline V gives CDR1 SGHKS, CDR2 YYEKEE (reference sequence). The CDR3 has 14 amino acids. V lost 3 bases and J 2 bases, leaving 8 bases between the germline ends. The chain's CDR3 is CASSSDSTNEKLFF. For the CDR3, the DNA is TGTGCCAGCAGCTCCGACAGCACTAATGAAAAACTGTTTTTT.

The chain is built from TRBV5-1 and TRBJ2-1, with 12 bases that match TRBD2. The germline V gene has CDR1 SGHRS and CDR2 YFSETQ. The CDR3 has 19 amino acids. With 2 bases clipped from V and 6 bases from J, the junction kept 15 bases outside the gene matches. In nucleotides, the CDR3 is TGCGCCAGCAGCTTAGTTCCTAGCGGGAGGGTAAATCCGGGCAATGAGCAGTTCTTC. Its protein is CASSLVPSGRVNPGNEQFF.

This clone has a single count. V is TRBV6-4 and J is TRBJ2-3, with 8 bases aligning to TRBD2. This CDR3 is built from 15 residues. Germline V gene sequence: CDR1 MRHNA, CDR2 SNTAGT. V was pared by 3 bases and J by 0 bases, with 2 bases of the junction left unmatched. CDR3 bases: TGTGCCAGCAGTGAATTAGCGGGAAGCACAGATACGCAGTATTTT. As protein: CASSELAGSTDTQYF.

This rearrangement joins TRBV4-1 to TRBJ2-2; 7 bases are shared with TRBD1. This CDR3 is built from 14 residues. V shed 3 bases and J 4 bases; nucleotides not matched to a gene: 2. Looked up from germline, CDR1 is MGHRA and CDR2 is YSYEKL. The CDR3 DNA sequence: TGCGCCAGCAGCCAGAACAGGGGCACCGGGGAGCTGTTTTTT. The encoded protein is CASSQNRGTGELFF.

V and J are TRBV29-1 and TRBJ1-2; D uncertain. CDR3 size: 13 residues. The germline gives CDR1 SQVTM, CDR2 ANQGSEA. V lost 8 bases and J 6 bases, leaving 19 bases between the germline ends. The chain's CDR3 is CSLSRREADGYTF. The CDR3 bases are TGCAGCCTCTCGCGGAGGGAAGCGGATGGCTACACCTTC.

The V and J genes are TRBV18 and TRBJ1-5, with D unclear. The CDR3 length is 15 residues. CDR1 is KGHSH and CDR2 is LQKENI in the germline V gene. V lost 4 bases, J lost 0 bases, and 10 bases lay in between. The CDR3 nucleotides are TGTGCCAGCTCACGGGCAGTTGATAGCAATCAGCCCCAGCATTTT. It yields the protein CASSRAVDSNQPQHF.

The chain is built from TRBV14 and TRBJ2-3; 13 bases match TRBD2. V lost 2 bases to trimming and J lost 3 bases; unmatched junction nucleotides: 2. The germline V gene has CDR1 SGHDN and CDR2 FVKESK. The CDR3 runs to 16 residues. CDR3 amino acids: CASSQWTSGRTDTQYF. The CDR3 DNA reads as TGTGCCAGCAGCCAATGGACTAGCGGGAGAACAGATACGCAGTATTTT.

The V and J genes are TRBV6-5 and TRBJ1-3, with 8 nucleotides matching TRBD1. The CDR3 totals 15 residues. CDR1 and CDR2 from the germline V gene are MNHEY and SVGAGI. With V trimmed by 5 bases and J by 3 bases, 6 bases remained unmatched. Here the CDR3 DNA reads TGTGCCAGCAGTACCGGACAGGGATTTGGAAACACCATATATTTT. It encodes CASSTGQGFGNTIYF.

CDR3 amino acids: CASRRRDIENIQYF. The CDR3 DNA reads TGCGCCAGCAGACGCAGGGATATAGAAAACATTCAGTACTTC. The rearrangement uses TRBV5-1 and TRBJ2-4; perhaps TRBD1 as D (5 bases). The V end was cut by 5 bases, the J end by 5 bases, with 14 bases between. Per the germline V gene, CDR1 is SGHRS and CDR2 is YFSETQ. The CDR3 has 14 residues.

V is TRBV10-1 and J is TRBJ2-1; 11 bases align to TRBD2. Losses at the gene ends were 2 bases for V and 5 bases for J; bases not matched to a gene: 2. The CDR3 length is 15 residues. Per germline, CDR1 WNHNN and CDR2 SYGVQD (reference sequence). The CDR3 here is CASSEPTSGDNEQFF. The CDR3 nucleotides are TGCGCCAGCAGTGAGCCGACTAGCGGGGACAATGAGCAGTTCTTC.

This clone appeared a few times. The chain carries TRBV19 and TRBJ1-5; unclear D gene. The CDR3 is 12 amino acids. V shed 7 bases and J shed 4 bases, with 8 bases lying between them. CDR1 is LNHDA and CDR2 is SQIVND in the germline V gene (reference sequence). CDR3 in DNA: TGTGCCAGTACGCAACGGAATCAGCCCCAGCATTTT. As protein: CASTQRNQPQHF.

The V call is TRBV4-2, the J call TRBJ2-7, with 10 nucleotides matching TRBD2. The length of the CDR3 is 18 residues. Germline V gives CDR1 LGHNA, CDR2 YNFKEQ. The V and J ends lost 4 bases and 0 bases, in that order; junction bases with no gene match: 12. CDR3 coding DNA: TGTGCCAGCAGCCGAAGGATGGCTAGCGGGAGAGACTCCTACGAGCAGTACTTC. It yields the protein CASSRRMASGRDSYEQYF.

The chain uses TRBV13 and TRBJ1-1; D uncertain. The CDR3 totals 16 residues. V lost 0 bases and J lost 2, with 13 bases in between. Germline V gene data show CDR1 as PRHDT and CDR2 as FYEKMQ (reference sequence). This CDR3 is CASSLGREGTNTEAFF. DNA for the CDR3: TGTGCCAGCAGCTTAGGCCGGGAGGGAACCAACACTGAAGCTTTCTTT.

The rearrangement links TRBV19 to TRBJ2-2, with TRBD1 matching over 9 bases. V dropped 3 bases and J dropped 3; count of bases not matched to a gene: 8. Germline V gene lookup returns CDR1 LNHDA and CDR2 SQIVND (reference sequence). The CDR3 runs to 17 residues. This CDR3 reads CASSIFRDRVDTGELFF. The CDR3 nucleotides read TGTGCCAGTAGTATCTTCCGGGACAGGGTCGACACCGGGGAGCTGTTTTTT.

CDR3 DNA sequence: TGCGCCAGCAGCGGGGGACAGGGGCCGGGGACTGAAGCTTTCTTT. Translating gives CASSGGQGPGTEAFF. This sequence joins TRBV5-1 and TRBJ1-1, with 10 bases that match TRBD1. The CDR3 has 15 amino acids. Unmatched junction bases numbered 8, after V lost 4 bases and J lost 5 bases. CDR1 is SGHRS, CDR2 YFSETQ, per germline.

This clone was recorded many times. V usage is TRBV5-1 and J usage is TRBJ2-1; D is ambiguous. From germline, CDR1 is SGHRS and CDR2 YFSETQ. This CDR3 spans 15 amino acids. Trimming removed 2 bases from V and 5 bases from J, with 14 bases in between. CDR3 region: CASSLSSISDNEQFF. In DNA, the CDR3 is TGCGCCAGCAGCTTAAGCAGTATAAGCGACAATGAGCAGTTCTTC.

The CDR3, as DNA: TGTGCCAGCAGCCTCCCCAGGGGCGGTGGCTACACCTTC. Translating gives CASSLPRGGGYTF. The chain has TRBV7-8 and TRBJ1-2; D may be TRBD1 (6 bases). This CDR3 is built from 13 residues. Per germline, CDR1 SGHVS and CDR2 FQNEAQ. Trimming removed 5 bases from V and 7 bases from J, with 14 bases in between.

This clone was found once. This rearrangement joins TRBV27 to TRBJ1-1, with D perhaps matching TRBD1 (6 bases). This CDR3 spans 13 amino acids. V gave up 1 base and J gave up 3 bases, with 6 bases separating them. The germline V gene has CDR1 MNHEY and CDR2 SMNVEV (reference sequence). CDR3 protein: CASSLYRDTEAFF. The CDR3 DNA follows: TGTGCCAGCAGTTTATACAGGGACACTGAAGCTTTCTTT.

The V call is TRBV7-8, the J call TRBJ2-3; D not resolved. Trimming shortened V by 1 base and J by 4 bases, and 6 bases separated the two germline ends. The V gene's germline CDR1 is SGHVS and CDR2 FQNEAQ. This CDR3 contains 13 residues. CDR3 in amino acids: CASSLVVADTQYF. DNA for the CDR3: TGTGCCAGCAGCTTAGTCGTTGCAGATACGCAGTATTTT.

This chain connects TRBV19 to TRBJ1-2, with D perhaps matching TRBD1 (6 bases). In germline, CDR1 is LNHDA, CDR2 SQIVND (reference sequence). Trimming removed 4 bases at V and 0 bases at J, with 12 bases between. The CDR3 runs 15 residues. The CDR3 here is CASSNQRTANYGYTF. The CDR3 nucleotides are TGTGCCAGTAGTAACCAACGGACAGCTAACTATGGCTACACCTTC.

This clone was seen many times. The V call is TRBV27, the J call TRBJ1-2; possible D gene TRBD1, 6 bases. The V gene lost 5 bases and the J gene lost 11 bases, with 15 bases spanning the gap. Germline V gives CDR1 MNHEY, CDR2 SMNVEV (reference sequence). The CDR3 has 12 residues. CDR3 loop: CASSPNRVGYTF. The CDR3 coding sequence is TGTGCCAGCAGTCCGAACAGGGTGGGGTACACCTTC.

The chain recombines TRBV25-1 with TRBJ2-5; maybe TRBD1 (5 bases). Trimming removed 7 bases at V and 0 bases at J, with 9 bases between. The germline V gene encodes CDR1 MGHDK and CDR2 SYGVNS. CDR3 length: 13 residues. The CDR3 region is CASKTENQETQYF. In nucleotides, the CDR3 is TGTGCCAGCAAGACAGAAAACCAAGAGACCCAGTACTTC.